The rows below give T cell receptor beta chains drawn from one sample of a study of cytomegalovirus exposure and HLA in healthy donors. Libraries were prepared by immunoSEQ multiplex PCR; TCRdb keeps only in-frame clonotypes and omits some of them. The sample's table shows around 200,000 clones. What was sequenced was PBMCs. The receptors here all came from a woman in her late teens or twenties in good health and CMV-seropositive. The CDR3 runs from the conserved cysteine through the conserved F or W. D genes are given only for firm matches.

v_call	j_call	d_call	cdr3_length	cdr3_nt	cdr3_aa
TRBV18	TRBJ1-4	TRBD1	14	TGTGCCAGCTCACCACTGGGACAGGGTGAAAAACTGTTTTTT	CASSPLGQGEKLFF
TRBV4-2	TRBJ2-7	.	14	TGTGCCAGCAGCCCGGCGGGGATTCCTTACGAGCAGTACTTC	CASSPAGIPYEQYF
TRBV4-1	TRBJ1-1	TRBD1	15	TGCGCCAGCAGCCAAAGACAGGGGAGGGACACTGAAGCTTTCTTT	CASSQRQGRDTEAFF
TRBV19	TRBJ1-5	.	15	TGTGCCAGTACCTCAGGGGCCACCTTAAATCAGCCCCAGCATTTT	CASTSGATLNQPQHF
TRBV15	TRBJ2-7	.	15	TGTGCCACCAGCAGAGATTACGAGAACTCCTACGAGCAGTACTTC	CATSRDYENSYEQYF
TRBV7-9	TRBJ2-1	.	15	TGTGCCAGCAGCCAAGGCGGACAACTCGTCAATGAGCAGTTCTTC	CASSQGGQLVNEQFF
TRBV5-4	TRBJ2-3	.	16	TGTGCCAGCAGCTTGGACCCTCCTCGGAGCACAGATACGCAGTATTTT	CASSLDPPRSTDTQYF
TRBV7-2	TRBJ1-5	.	15	TGTGCCAGCAGCTTTATCCAGGGTGGCGTTCAGCCCCAGCATTTT	CASSFIQGGVQPQHF
TRBV2	TRBJ2-1	.	15	TGTGCCAGCAGACCTACTACTCTCTATTACAATGAGCAGTTCTTC	CASRPTTLYYNEQFF
TRBV29-1	TRBJ2-3	.	12	TGCAGCGTTAGGACAGCCACAGCTACGCAGTATTTT	CSVRTATATQYF
TRBV10-2	TRBJ2-5	TRBD2	16	TGCGCCAGCCGCCCTGGGCAGCGGGAGGGCCGGGAGACCCAGTACTTC	CASRPGQREGRETQYF
TRBV19	TRBJ2-3	.	14	TGTGCCAGTAGTATGCGGCAGCGCACAGATACGCAGTATTTT	CASSMRQRTDTQYF
TRBV5-1	TRBJ1-4	.	14	TGCGCCAGCAGCCCAGGGGCAACTAATGAAAAACTGTTTTTT	CASSPGATNEKLFF
TRBV13	TRBJ2-5	.	13	TGTGCCAGCAGCCCTCCTGGGGCCCGCGACCAGTACTTC	CASSPPGARDQYF
TRBV6-5	TRBJ1-2	TRBD1	14	TGTGCCAGCAGTAATCCCGGGACAGGGGGCGGCTACACCTTC	CASSNPGTGGGYTF
TRBV11-2	TRBJ1-3	.	16	TGTGCCAGCAGCCTGACCCCAGGGTCCTCTGGAAACACCATATATTTT	CASSLTPGSSGNTIYF
TRBV5-1	TRBJ1-4	TRBD1	15	TGCGCCAGCAGCCCACTGGACAGGGACCTAGAAAAACTGTTTTTT	CASSPLDRDLEKLFF
TRBV11-2	TRBJ2-7	.	13	TGTGCCAGCAGCCCCGTCCGCTCCTACGAGCAGTACTTC	CASSPVRSYEQYF
TRBV7-2	TRBJ2-3	.	14	TGTGCCAGCTCCCGGCGGCTCGACACAGATACGCAGTATTTT	CASSRRLDTDTQYF
TRBV30	TRBJ2-1	TRBD2	16	TGTGCCTGGAGTGCCACACGGACTAGCGGTTACAATGAGCAGTTCTTC	CAWSATRTSGYNEQFF
TRBV2	TRBJ2-7	.	13	TGTGCCAGCAGCGTGGGGACAACCTACGAGCAGTACTTC	CASSVGTTYEQYF
TRBV6-1	TRBJ2-7	.	12	TGTGCCAGCAGTGAAGCGTGGGGCGGGCAGTACTTC	CASSEAWGGQYF
TRBV4-3	TRBJ2-7	TRBD1	15	TGCGCCAGCAGCCACGGGACAGGGGATTCCTACGAGCAGTACTTC	CASSHGTGDSYEQYF
TRBV2	TRBJ2-5	TRBD2	15	TGTGCCAGCAGTCTTAGCGGGGGGGCCGGGGAGACCCAGTACTTC	CASSLSGGAGETQYF
TRBV9	TRBJ1-6	.	16	TGTGCCAGCAGCGTAGGGTCTGGAACAGTCATTTCACCCCTCCACTTT	CASSVGSGTVISPLHF
TRBV19	TRBJ2-5	.	12	TGTGCCAGTAGCACGGGACTGGGGACCCAGTACTTC	CASSTGLGTQYF
TRBV15	TRBJ2-6	TRBD1	19	TGTGCCACCCGATCAATAGGACAGGGGCTAGGGTCTGGGGCCAACGTCCTGACTTTC	CATRSIGQGLGSGANVLTF
TRBV19	TRBJ2-1	TRBD1	14	TGTGCCACCCTGGCAGGGGGCTCCTACAATGAGCAGTTCTTC	CATLAGGSYNEQFF
TRBV10-3	TRBJ1-2	TRBD1	15	TGTGCCATCAGGGACAGGGCCCCCGGGGTTGATGGCTACACCTTC	CAIRDRAPGVDGYTF
TRBV30	TRBJ2-7	.	13	TGTGCCTTCAGCCGGGACTTTCCCTACGAGCAGTACTTC	CAFSRDFPYEQYF
TRBV14	TRBJ1-1	TRBD1	15	TGTGCCAGCAGCCCGACAGGGGTAAGGGACACTGAAGCTTTCTTT	CASSPTGVRDTEAFF
TRBV5-1	TRBJ2-5	TRBD1	13	TGCGCCAGCAGCCCGACAGGGGACGAGACCCAGTACTTC	CASSPTGDETQYF